This T cell receptor beta chain was found in a study of blood T cell repertoires in COVID-19. Background on the study: Researchers got acute and convalescent COVID-19 samples from the United States, Italy and Spain. T cells, B-cell-depleted T cells, or PBMCs supplied cDNA or gDNA.

Original analysis: Reference gene primer amplification in the assay estimated nucleated cell counts. The table came from immunoSEQ multiplex PCR; TCRdb's copy has only in-frame clones and leaves some out. That table supplies the V and J calls and clone size; D and trimming were determined from the DNA. The data hold roughly 190,000 clones, with 86% observed a single time. Seattle patients were enrolled during active infection and followed longitudinally. The ends were cut back, 1 base at V and 10 bases at J, with 17 bases in the middle. The CDR3 runs 15 residues. In germline, CDR1 is KGHSH, CDR2 LQKENI.

The receptor's source is a woman aged 55-70 years with COVID-19, enrolled during active disease. The chain employs TRBV18 and TRBJ1-5; perhaps TRBD1 as D (5 bases). Sequenced input: peripheral blood. The CDR3 reads CASSPRDSPKDPQHF. Written as DNA, the CDR3 is TGTGCCAGCTCACCACGCGACAGCCCGAAAGATCCCCAGCATTTT.